This TCR beta chain was found in a study of shared clonotypes between healthy human individuals. In the original workflow: Filtering differed for immunoSEQ, which gave only junction sequences without quality scores. Produced via immunoSEQ multiplex PCR; TCRdb's table is partial and in-frame only. V and J calls and clone size follow that table, whereas D and trimming were derived from the DNA. The data show 600,000 or so clones, roughly 98% seen once. Terminally differentiated effector memory CD45RA+ cells were left out of the naive CD8 fraction, which was CD45RO-negative and positively selected for CCR7. Adult donors, all healthy and HIV-negative, had no recent acute infections or vaccinations. The CDR3 contains 13 residues. V shed 4 bases and J shed 5 bases, with 13 bases lying between them. Germline-derived CDR1 and CDR2 are SGDLS and YYNGEE. Study-wide points: A small donor pool kept down the genetic and exposure-history diversity that was represented. Non-shared clonotypes had lower generation probabilities than clonotypes shared by all four sorted-subset donors.

As for this clone: Antigen unknown.

This rearrangement joins TRBV9 to TRBJ2-7; D not resolved. The source of this sequence is a man aged 25-40 years in good health. The source material was naive CD8+ T cells sorted from blood. The CDR3 loop is CASSPHPSDEQYF. The CDR3 DNA follows: TGTGCCAGCAGCCCTCATCCTTCTGACGAGCAGTACTTC.